These T cell receptor beta chains were read from a single sample in a study of response to subunit inactivated influenza vaccine. In TCRdb, the RT-PCR reads were re-called with MiXCR into one record per CDR3 protein. The table records more than 600,000 distinct CDR3 sequences, about 18% of them present only once. The sample here was PBMCs from blood, taken around 5 days after vaccination. The receptors originated from a man aged 45-60 years who received an inactivated influenza vaccine. Each CDR3 is given with its conserved first and last residue. D genes are given only for firm matches. A row's size may be missing; if present it is once, few, many or a size class.

clone_size	v_call	d_call	j_call	cdr3_aa	cdr3_nt
few	TRBV20-1	TRBD1	TRBJ2-3	CSARVFGTGENTQYF	TGCAGTGCTAGAGTTTTTGGGACAGGGGAAAATACGCAGTATTTT
-	TRBV20-1	-	TRBJ2-2	CSARLWSPGKTGELFF	TGCAGTGCTAGGTTGTGGTCTCCAGGGAAGACCGGGGAGCTGTTTTTT
many	TRBV5-1	TRBD1	TRBJ2-1	CASSLRQGDNEQFF	TGCGCCAGCAGCCTTAGACAGGGCGACAATGAGCAGTTCTTC
few	TRBV20-1	-	TRBJ2-3	CSVTELSTDTQYF	TGCAGTGTAACGGAATTAAGCACAGATACGCAGTATTTT
few	TRBV7-9	-	TRBJ2-2	CASSTTWAQNTGELFF	TGTGCCAGCAGCACCACCTGGGCCCAGAACACCGGGGAGCTGTTTTTT
many	TRBV20-1	TRBD1	TRBJ2-1	CSAGDRVWSYNEQFF	TGCAGTGCCGGAGACAGGGTTTGGTCCTACAATGAGCAGTTCTTC
-	TRBV7-9	-	TRBJ2-5	CASSLGGPLAYF	TGTGCCAGCAGCTTAGGAGGACCCCTTGCGTACTTC
few	TRBV12-3/TRBV12-4	TRBD1	TRBJ1-1	CASSQTGTGGLGAFF	TGTGCCAGCAGTCAAACCGGGACAGGGGGCTTAGGAGCTTTCTTT
many	TRBV20-1	-	TRBJ2-7	CSARDPSSAYYEQYF	TGCAGTGCTAGAGATCCTTCTAGCGCTTACTACGAGCAGTACTTC
-	TRBV4-3	TRBD2	TRBJ2-2	CASSPGLAGYTGELFF	TGCGCCAGCAGCCCAGGACTAGCGGGATACACCGGGGAGCTGTTTTTT
-	TRBV7-2	-	TRBJ2-7	CASSLAVSPSSYEQYF	TGTGCCAGCAGCTTAGCGGTCAGCCCGAGCTCCTACGAGCAGTACTTC
-	TRBV7-2	TRBD2	TRBJ2-2	CASSLASGKSGELFF	TGTGCCAGCAGCTTAGCTAGCGGGAAATCCGGGGAGCTGTTTTTT
-	TRBV5-5	-	TRBJ2-5	CAMGPGTAQETQYF	TGTGCCATGGGCCCTGGGACCGCTCAAGAGACCCAGTACTTC
-	TRBV12-3/TRBV12-4	-	TRBJ2-1	CASSPPRGEPNEQFF	TGTGCCAGCAGTCCCCCCCGGGGCGAACCCAATGAGCAGTTCTTC
many	TRBV5-1	-	TRBJ1-2	CASSQGRLYGYTF	TGCGCCAGCAGCCAGGGACGCCTCTATGGCTACACCTTC
many	TRBV5-1	-	TRBJ2-5	CASSLEGGQETQYF	TGCGCCAGCAGCTTGGAGGGCGGACAAGAGACCCAGTACTTC
-	TRBV15	TRBD2	TRBJ2-7	CATSRARGAANEQYF	TGTGCCACCAGCAGAGCGCGGGGGGCAGCCAACGAGCAGTACTTC
-	TRBV4-3	TRBD2	TRBJ2-5	CASSQDPQLAAGETQYF	TGCGCCAGCAGCCAAGATCCCCAACTAGCGGCAGGAGAGACCCAGTACTTC
few	TRBV20-1	-	TRBJ2-5	CSAGAPPETQYF	TGCAGTGCCGGAGCCCCCCCGGAGACCCAGTACTTC
few	TRBV11-3	-	TRBJ2-7	CASSRVDDTEQYF	TGTGCCAGCAGCCGGGTAGATGACACGGAGCAGTACTTC
many	TRBV20-1	-	TRBJ1-2	CSAMAGYTF	TGCAGTGCTATGGCTGGCTACACCTTC